The 30 T cell receptor beta chains below come from one sample, sequenced in a study of blood T cell repertoires in COVID-19. Generated by immunoSEQ multiplex PCR, the TCRdb table keeps only in-frame clones and is missing some. The sample has around 160,000 clones, more than 85% seen once. The material sequenced was peripheral blood. The receptors were gathered from a man aged 18 to 29 with acute or convalescent COVID-19.

This clone was recorded a few times. V is TRBV2 and J is TRBJ1-6; D unclear. The V gene lost 3 bases and the J gene lost 9 bases, with 15 bases spanning the gap. Germline lookup yields CDR1 SNHLY and CDR2 FYNNEI. This CDR3 is built from 15 residues. For the CDR3, the DNA is TGTGCCAGCAGTGAGGGCGTCCCCGGTAGTTCACCCCTCCACTTT. Translated, it gives CASSEGVPGSSPLHF.

The chain joins TRBV6-1 to TRBJ1-5, with 8 bases aligning to TRBD1. In germline, CDR1 is MNHNS, CDR2 SASEGT. V shed 0 bases and J 3 bases; nucleotides not matched to a gene: 7. The CDR3 sequence is 17 residues long. The CDR3 reads CASSEALGQAYNQPQHF. The CDR3 DNA reads as TGTGCCAGCAGTGAAGCGCTGGGACAGGCTTACAATCAGCCCCAGCATTTT.

Details on this clone: A much more abundant neighbour one base away suggests this may be a read error. This specimen includes other DNA sequences encoding the same CDR3. This sequence joins TRBV6-1 and TRBJ2-5; 11 bases map to TRBD2. The length of the CDR3 is 15 residues. CDR1 MNHNS and CDR2 SASEGT come from the germline V gene. The V and J ends lost 2 bases and 4 bases, in that order; junction bases with no gene match: 3. The CDR3 sequence: CASSELAGGPETQYF. CDR3 nucleotide sequence: TGTGCCAGCAGTGAACTAGCGGGGGGTCCAGAGACCCAGTACTTC.

The chain couples TRBV7-9 to TRBJ2-1; 7 bases map to TRBD2. The CDR3 runs 15 residues. Losses at the gene ends were 1 base for V and 4 bases for J; bases not matched to a gene: 4. Germline V lookup: CDR1 SEHNR, CDR2 FQNEAQ (reference sequence). CDR3 residues: CASSLGQRGYNEQFF. The CDR3 region has the DNA TGTGCCAGCAGCTTAGGCCAGCGGGGATACAATGAGCAGTTCTTC.

V is TRBV5-6 and J is TRBJ2-3; 11 nucleotides match TRBD1. Germline loops: CDR1 SGHDT, CDR2 YYEEEE. Trimming cost V 3 bases and J 3 bases; bases outside gene matches: 3. CDR3 length: 15 residues. The CDR3 DNA follows: TGTGCCAGCAGCTGGACAGGGGGCAGAACAGATACGCAGTATTTT. Translated, it gives CASSWTGGRTDTQYF. Complete variable domain (other parts from reference TRBV5-6 and TRBJ2-3): DAGVTQSPTHLIKTRGQQVTLRCSPKSGHDTVSWYQQALGQGPQFIFQYYEEEERQRGNFPDRFSGHQFPNYSSELNVNALLLGDSALYLCASSWTGGRTDTQYFGPGTRLTVL.

This clone came up a few times. The chain is built from TRBV30 and TRBJ2-2; 8 bases agree with TRBD1. The germline CDR1 and CDR2 sequences are GTSNPN and SVGIG (reference sequence). This CDR3 comprises 15 residues. V shed 4 bases and J 7 bases; nucleotides not matched to a gene: 11. The CDR3 nucleotides are TGTGCCTGGACAGTGCTGGGACAGGCGGGCGGGGAGCTGTTTTTT. Its translation: CAWTVLGQAGGELFF.

The V call is TRBV7-9, the J call TRBJ2-1; D is ambiguous. Trimming left V 1 base short and J 2 bases short, with 6 bases between. This CDR3 comprises 14 residues. Germline CDR1 is SEHNR and CDR2 is FQNEAQ (reference sequence). The CDR3 loop is CASSLGRPYNEQFF. The CDR3 DNA follows: TGTGCCAGCAGCTTAGGCAGGCCCTACAATGAGCAGTTCTTC. The full variable domain, rest sourced from reference TRBV7-9 and TRBJ2-1, is DTGVSQNPRHKITKRGQNVTFRCDPISEHNRLYWYRQTLGQGPEFLTYFQNEAQLEKSRLLSDRFSAERPKGSFSTLEIQRTEQGDSAMYLCASSLGRPYNEQFFGPGTRLTVL.

V and J are TRBV21-1 and TRBJ1-2; TRBD1 was called by the table and not checked on the DNA. TRBV21-1 is reported as a pseudogene. This CDR3 region has 11 residues. The chain's CDR3 is CASTIGTATFF. The DNA of the CDR3 is TGTGCCAGTACTATAGGGACAGCTACTTTCTTC.

The gene calls are TRBV2 and TRBJ1-1, with 10 bases identical to TRBD1. Germline CDR1 is SNHLY and CDR2 is FYNNEI. The CDR3 covers 14 residues. Germline trimming cut 6 bases from V and 4 bases from J; bases unmatched to any gene: 5. The CDR3 sequence: CASRGRTGGTEAFF. The DNA of the CDR3 is TGTGCCAGCAGGGGACGGACAGGGGGCACTGAAGCTTTCTTT.

This chain links TRBV25-1 with TRBJ2-2; the match to TRBD1 covers 8 bases. CDR1 MGHDK and CDR2 SYGVNS come from the germline V gene. The trim removed 4 bases at V and 6 bases at J, leaving 10 bases unmatched. The CDR3 has 16 amino acids. As DNA, the CDR3 is TGTGCCAGCAGTGCTCCCCACAGGGGGACCCCCGGGGAGCTGTTTTTT. Its protein is CASSAPHRGTPGELFF.

The chain is built from TRBV7-9 and TRBJ2-5; D is uncertain. The germline V gene has CDR1 SEHNR and CDR2 FQNEAQ (reference sequence). V was trimmed by 6 bases and J by 2 bases, leaving 16 bases between them. This CDR3 contains 15 residues. CDR3 loop: CASSFKPGYQETQYF. The CDR3 DNA follows: TGTGCCAGCAGTTTCAAGCCGGGTTATCAAGAGACCCAGTACTTC.

The V and J genes are TRBV27 and TRBJ2-7, with 7 bases that match TRBD1. With 6 bases clipped from V and 1 base from J, the junction kept 9 bases outside the gene matches. Germline CDR1 MNHEY, CDR2 SMNVEV (reference sequence). The CDR3 spans 15 residues. CDR3 coding DNA: TGTGCCAGCAGCTCGACAGGGTATGGTTCCTACGAGCAGTACTTC. Encoded protein: CASSSTGYGSYEQYF.

The chain carries TRBV2 and TRBJ2-5; a weak D match, TRBD2 (6 bases). CDR1 and CDR2 from the germline V gene are SNHLY and FYNNEI. This CDR3 region has 14 residues. V lost 4 bases and J 5 bases, leaving 14 bases between the germline ends. CDR3 amino acids: CASSGLVLQETQYF. For the CDR3, the DNA is TGTGCCAGCAGTGGACTAGTTCTCCAGGAGACCCAGTACTTC.

V is TRBV6-5 and J is TRBJ1-6; maybe TRBD1 (6 bases). Germline assignment: CDR1 MNHEY and CDR2 SVGAGI. V was pared by 5 bases and J by 9 bases, with 14 bases between. The CDR3 consists of 14 residues. DNA for the CDR3: TGTGCCAGCAGTCCTCTCAGGGGTGGTTCACCCCTCCACTTT. The encoded protein is CASSPLRGGSPLHF.

The gene calls are TRBV5-1 and TRBJ2-1; weak D call: TRBD1 (5 bases). The ends were cut back, 3 bases at V and 5 bases at J, with 12 bases in the middle. This CDR3 has 14 residues. Germline CDR1 reads SGHRS; CDR2 reads YFSETQ. The DNA for the CDR3 is TGCGCCAGCAGCTCAGGACATATTGACAATGAGCAGTTCTTC. Protein product: CASSSGHIDNEQFF.

The V call is TRBV30, the J call TRBJ2-3; D is unresolved. The germline gives CDR1 GTSNPN, CDR2 SVGIG (reference sequence). Trimming took off 2 bases at V and 7 bases at J, with 4 bases between the two ends. The CDR3 loop spans 10 amino acids. The CDR3 region is CAWSINTQYF. The CDR3 bases are TGTGCCTGGAGTATAAATACGCAGTATTTT.

The rearrangement uses TRBV6-6 and TRBJ1-6; 7 bases map to TRBD1. V trimming: 7 bases; J trimming: 8 bases; junction bases outside the gene matches: 11. The CDR3 is 15 residues long. Germline lookup yields CDR1 MNHNY and CDR2 SVGAGI (reference sequence). CDR3 residues: CASTNRGGSHSPLHF. CDR3 sequence (DNA): TGTGCCAGCACCAACAGGGGAGGATCACATTCACCCCTCCACTTT.

Remarks on this clone: No DNA is shown, since the ends of the CDR3 on it are uncertain; the CDR3 is the one TCRdb lists. The chain uses TRBV6-5 and TRBJ1-4. Germline CDR1 is MNHEY and CDR2 is SVGAGI. The CDR3 is 14 amino acids in total, end residues counted. CDR3 protein: CASSTSLDNEKLFF.

The sample holds a few counts of this clone. The genes are TRBV30 and TRBJ1-3; 8 bases are shared with TRBD1. Trimming removed 8 bases from V and 0 bases from J; junction bases left unmatched: 9. Germline assignment: CDR1 GTSNPN and CDR2 SVGIG (reference sequence). This CDR3 has 15 residues. The chain's CDR3 is CARYDRGYSGNTIYF. The CDR3 DNA reads TGTGCCCGATACGACAGGGGATACTCTGGAAACACCATATATTTT.

The CDR3 DNA sequence: TGTGCCAGCAACCAGGGTTACACTGAAGCTTTCTTT. Amino acids: CASNQGYTEAFF. The gene calls are TRBV7-9 and TRBJ1-1; tentative D call: TRBD1 (5 bases). Trimming took off 7 bases at V and 3 bases at J, with 9 bases between the two ends. There are 12 residues in the CDR3. Germline V gene sequence: CDR1 SEHNR, CDR2 FQNEAQ (reference sequence). Full variable domain (missing parts from reference TRBV7-9 and TRBJ1-1): DTGVSQNPRHKITKRGQNVTFRCDPISEHNRLYWYRQTLGQGPEFLTYFQNEAQLEKSRLLSDRFSAERPKGSFSTLEIQRTEQGDSAMYLCASNQGYTEAFFGQGTRLTVV.

The gene calls are TRBV29-1 and TRBJ1-4; D is unclear. Germline assignment: CDR1 SQVTM and CDR2 ANQGSEA. Trimming stripped 6 bases from V and 0 bases from J, with 8 bases between. The CDR3 extends over 13 amino acids. As DNA, the CDR3 is TGCAGCGTCGCCGGGGCAACTAATGAAAAACTGTTTTTT. Translated: CSVAGATNEKLFF. The variable domain in full, with the rest retrieved from reference TRBV29-1 and TRBJ1-4, is SAVISQKPSRDICQRGTSLTIQCQVDSQVTMMFWYRQQPGQSLTLIATANQGSEATYESGFVIDKFPISRPNLTFSTLTVSNMSPEDSSIYLCSVAGATNEKLFFGSGTQLSVL.

This sequence joins TRBV4-1 and TRBJ1-2; D remains ambiguous. The CDR3 totals 15 residues. Per the germline V gene, CDR1 is MGHRA and CDR2 is YSYEKL. The V gene lost 2 bases and the J gene lost 2 bases, with 12 bases spanning the gap. The CDR3 DNA sequence: TGCGCCAGCAGCCAATACTCGGCGGGGAACTATGGCTACACCTTC. Residues: CASSQYSAGNYGYTF.

The V and J genes are TRBV5-5 and TRBJ2-5; D may be TRBD1 (5 bases). Germline V gene lookup returns CDR1 SGHKS and CDR2 YYEKEE (reference sequence). Between the trimmed V and J ends, which lost 10 bases and 5 bases, there was a span of 12 bases. The CDR3 length is 11 residues. The CDR3 bases are TGTGCCTCGAGCAGGGTTGAGACCCAGTACTTC. This codes for CASSRVETQYF. Combining the CDR3 with reference TRBV5-5 and TRBJ2-5 gives the whole variable domain DAGVTQSPTHLIKTRGQQVTLRCSPISGHKSVSWYQQVLGQGPQFIFQYYEKEERGRGNFPDRFSARQFPNYSSELNVNALLLGDSALYLCASSRVETQYFGPGTRLLVL.

CDR3 amino acids: CASSLSGQGADTDTQYF. The CDR3 region has the DNA TGCGCCAGCAGCTTGTCAGGACAGGGGGCGGACACAGATACGCAGTATTTT. The chain is built from TRBV5-1 and TRBJ2-3, with TRBD1 identical over 11 bases. Germline CDR1 reads SGHRS; CDR2 reads YFSETQ. Germline trimming cut 1 base from V and 2 bases from J; bases unmatched to any gene: 6. The CDR3 contains 17 residues.

This clone was counted once. This sequence joins TRBV3-1 (or the pseudogene TRBV3-2) and TRBJ1-4; the D gene is possibly TRBD1 (5 bases). The CDR3 is made up of 18 amino acids. V lost 2 bases, J lost 4 bases, and 20 bases lay in between. CDR1 is LGHDT and CDR2 is YNNKEL in the germline V gene (reference sequence). Written as DNA, the CDR3 is TGTGCCAGCAGCCAATACCCCCTTTCGGGGGGACGTAATGAAAAACTGTTTTTT. Its translation is CASSQYPLSGGRNEKLFF.

The chain links TRBV15 to TRBJ1-4; D is undetermined. The CDR3 is made up of 14 amino acids. Trimming pared 0 bases from V and 8 bases from J, leaving 10 bases between. Germline V CDR1 and CDR2: LNHNV, YYDKDF (reference sequence). The CDR3, as DNA: TGTGCCACCAGCAGAGACCGGGAGGGAGAAAAACTGTTTTTT. Residues: CATSRDREGEKLFF.

J is TRBJ1-2 and V is TRBV19; D call uncertain. CDR3 length: 12 amino acids. Trimming stripped 3 bases from V and 9 bases from J, with 11 bases between. Germline-derived CDR1 and CDR2 are LNHDA and SQIVND (reference sequence). The CDR3: CASSMGALSYTF. DNA for the CDR3: TGTGCCAGTAGTATGGGAGCCCTTAGCTACACCTTC. The entire variable domain, with the rest obtained from reference TRBV19 and TRBJ1-2, is as follows: DGGITQSPKYLFRKEGQNVTLSCEQNLNHDAMYWYRQDPGQGLRLIYYSQIVNDFQKGDIAEGYSVSREKKESFPLTVTSAQKNPTAFYLCASSMGALSYTFGSGTRLTVV.

The chain uses TRBV9 and TRBJ2-1, with 8 nucleotides matching TRBD2. The J segment lost 5 bases and the V segment lost 5 bases, leaving 15 bases of the junction unmatched. Germline V gene data show CDR1 as SGDLS and CDR2 as YYNGEE. This CDR3 contains 17 residues. As DNA, the CDR3 is TGTGCCAGCAGACCCACAATCGGGGGGGGTGAAGACAATGAGCAGTTCTTC. Translation gives CASRPTIGGGEDNEQFF.

This chain uses TRBV19 with TRBJ2-1, with D possibly TRBD1 on 6 matching bases. CDR3 length equals 16 residues. Germline CDR1 reads LNHDA; CDR2 reads SQIVND (reference sequence). V lost 3 bases and J lost 3, with 15 bases in between. The CDR3, as DNA: TGTGCCAGTAGTATGACCCCCCAGGGGTTCTACAATGAGCAGTTCTTC. Protein product: CASSMTPQGFYNEQFF.

The V and J genes are TRBV7-9 and TRBJ2-5, with D possibly being TRBD1 (5 bases). CDR1 is SEHNR, CDR2 FQNEAQ, per germline (reference sequence). The CDR3 sequence is 12 residues long. Deletions cut 8 bases from V and 4 bases from J, with 11 bases between. DNA for the CDR3: TGTGCCAGCTCGTACAGGATAGAGACCCAGTACTTC. Translation: CASSYRIETQYF.